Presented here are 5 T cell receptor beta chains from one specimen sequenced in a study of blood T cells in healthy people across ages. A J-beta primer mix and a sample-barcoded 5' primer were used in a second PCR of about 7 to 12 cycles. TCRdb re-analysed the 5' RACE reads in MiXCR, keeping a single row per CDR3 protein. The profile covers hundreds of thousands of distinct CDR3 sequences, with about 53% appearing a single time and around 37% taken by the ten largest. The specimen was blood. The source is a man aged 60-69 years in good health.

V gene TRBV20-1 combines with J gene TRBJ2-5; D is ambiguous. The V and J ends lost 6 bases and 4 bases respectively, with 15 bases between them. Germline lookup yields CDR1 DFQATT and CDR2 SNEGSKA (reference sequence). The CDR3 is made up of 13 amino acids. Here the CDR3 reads CSALGPAGETQYF. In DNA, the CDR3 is TGCAGTGCCCTTGGGCCGGCAGGAGAGACCCAGTACTTC.

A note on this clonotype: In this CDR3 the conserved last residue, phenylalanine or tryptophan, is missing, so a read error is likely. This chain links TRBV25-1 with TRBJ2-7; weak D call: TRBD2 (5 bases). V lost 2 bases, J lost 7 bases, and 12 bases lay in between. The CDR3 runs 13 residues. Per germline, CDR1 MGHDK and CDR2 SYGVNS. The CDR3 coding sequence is TGTGCCAGCAGTGAAGGGCCCTCGGGGGAGCAGTACTTA. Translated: CASSEGPSGEQYL.

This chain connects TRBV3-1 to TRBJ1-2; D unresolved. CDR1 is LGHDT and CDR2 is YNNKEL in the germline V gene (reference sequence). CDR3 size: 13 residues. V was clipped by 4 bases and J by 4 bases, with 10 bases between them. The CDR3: CASSREGPYGYTF. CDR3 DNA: TGTGCCAGCAGCCGTGAGGGTCCCTATGGCTACACCTTC.

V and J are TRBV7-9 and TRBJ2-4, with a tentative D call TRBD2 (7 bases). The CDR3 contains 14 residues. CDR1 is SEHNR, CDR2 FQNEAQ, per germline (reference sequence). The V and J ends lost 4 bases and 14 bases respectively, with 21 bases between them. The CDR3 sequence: CASSSGGGSLRKYF. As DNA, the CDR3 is TGTGCCAGCAGCTCCGGCGGGGGCTCGTTACGGAAGTACTTC.

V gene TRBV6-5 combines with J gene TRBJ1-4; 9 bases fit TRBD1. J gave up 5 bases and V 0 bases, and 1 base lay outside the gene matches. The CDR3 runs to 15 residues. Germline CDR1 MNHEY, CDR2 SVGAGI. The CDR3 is CASSYSGTGNEKLFF. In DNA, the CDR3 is TGTGCCAGCAGTTACTCTGGGACAGGGAATGAAAAACTGTTTTTT.